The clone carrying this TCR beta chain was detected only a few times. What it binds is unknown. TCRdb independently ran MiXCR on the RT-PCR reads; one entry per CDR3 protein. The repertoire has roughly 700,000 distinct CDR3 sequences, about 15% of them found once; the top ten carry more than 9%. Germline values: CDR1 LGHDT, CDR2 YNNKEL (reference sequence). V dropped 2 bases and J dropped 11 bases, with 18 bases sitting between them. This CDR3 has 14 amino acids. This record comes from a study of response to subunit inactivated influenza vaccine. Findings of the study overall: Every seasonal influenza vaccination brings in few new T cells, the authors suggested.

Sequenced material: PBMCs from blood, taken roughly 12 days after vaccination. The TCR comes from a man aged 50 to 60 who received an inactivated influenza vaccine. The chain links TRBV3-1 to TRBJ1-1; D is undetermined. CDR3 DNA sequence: TGTGCCAGCAGCCAATCTGATAGGATTGGGTCGGCTTTCTTT. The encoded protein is CASSQSDRIGSAFF.